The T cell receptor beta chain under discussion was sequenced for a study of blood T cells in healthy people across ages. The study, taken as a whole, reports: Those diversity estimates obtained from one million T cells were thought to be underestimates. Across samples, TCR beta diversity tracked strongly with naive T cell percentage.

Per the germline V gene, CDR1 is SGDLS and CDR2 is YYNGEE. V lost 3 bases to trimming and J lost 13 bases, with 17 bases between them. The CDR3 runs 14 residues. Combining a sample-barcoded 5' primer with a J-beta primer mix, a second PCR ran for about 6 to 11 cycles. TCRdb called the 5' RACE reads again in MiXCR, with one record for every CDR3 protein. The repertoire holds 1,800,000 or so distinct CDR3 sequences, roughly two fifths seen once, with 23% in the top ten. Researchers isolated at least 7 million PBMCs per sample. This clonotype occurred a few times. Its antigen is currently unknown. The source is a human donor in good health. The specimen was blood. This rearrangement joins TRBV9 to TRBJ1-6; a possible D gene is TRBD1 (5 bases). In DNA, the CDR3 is TGTGCCAGCAGCGGGGGCCGGGACCCTTGGCCCCTCCACTTT. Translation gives CASSGGRDPWPLHF.